This T cell receptor (beta chain) originates from a study of T cell responses to AZD1222 COVID-19 vaccine. Clones were sequenced by immunoSEQ multiplex PCR, and TCRdb holds only the in-frame ones, with some missing. The sample lists 100,000 to 150,000 clones; approximately 92% were seen once. The TCR originated in an adult in good health. This sample comprised peripheral blood, obtained on day 0 of AZD1222 vaccination.

The CDR3 DNA sequence: TGTGCCAGCAGTCGAAAGACAGGGGCAAACTATGGCTACACCTTC. It yields the protein CASSRKTGANYGYTF. V is TRBV2 and J is TRBJ1-2, with 8 positions matching TRBD1. Germline V gives CDR1 SNHLY, CDR2 FYNNEI. J gave up 2 bases and V 5 bases, and 7 bases lay outside the gene matches. The CDR3 sequence is 15 residues long.